Below, 9 T cell receptor beta chains from the same sample are listed, as sequenced in a study of CD8+ T cells in alopecia areata (dated 2018 in TCRdb). Libraries were prepared through the immunoSEQ multiplex PCR assay. For TCR sequencing, RNA was extracted from every sample and reverse transcribed into cDNA to serve as template. In its TCRdb copy, this immuneACCESS table keeps in-frame sequences only and misses some clones. Where compared with another copy, unresolved V genes explain less than half of these, and the others have no known cause. For this sample there are tens of thousands of clones; 55% to 75% appear just once. Roughly 15% of the sample is in the top ten clones. The sample's time point label is to be understood as: baseline before oral tofacitinib. This material consisted of CD8+ T cells sorted from blood, taken at week 0. The receptor source for this set is a human donor with alopecia areata.

The chain joins TRBV7-3 to TRBJ2-1, with D perhaps given as TRBD1 or TRBD2 (5 bases each). Germline loops: CDR1 SGHTA, CDR2 FQGTGA. The CDR3 consists of 15 residues. Trimming took off 5 bases at V and 9 bases at J, with 20 bases between the two ends. The CDR3 region has the DNA TGTGCCAGCAGCCCCCATCTGGGGGAGAGGGTTGAGCAGTTCTTC. Translation: CASSPHLGERVEQFF.

The chain is built from TRBV15 and TRBJ1-4; 8 bases are shared with TRBD1. The CDR3 contains 16 residues. The germline CDR1 and CDR2 sequences are LNHNV and YYDKDF (reference sequence). V was clipped by 3 bases and J by 2 bases; unmatched bases: 5. In DNA, the CDR3 is TGTGCCACCAGCAGGGGAAGACAGGGGACTAATGAAAAACTGTTTTTT. Its translation is CATSRGRQGTNEKLFF.

V gene TRBV29-1 combines with J gene TRBJ2-7, with D possibly matching TRBD1 (6 bases). V lost 1 base and J lost 5, with 12 bases in between. There are 13 residues in the CDR3. Germline V gene sequence: CDR1 SQVTM, CDR2 ANQGSEA. CDR3 nucleotides: TGCAGCGTTGAAGCAGGGGCGGATAACGAGCAGTACTTC. As protein: CSVEAGADNEQYF.

This clone was found many times. The chain joins TRBV27 to TRBJ2-1; D is possibly TRBD1 (6 bases). The length of the CDR3 is 15 residues. V lost 0 bases and J 4 bases, leaving 10 bases between the germline ends. Germline assignment: CDR1 MNHEY and CDR2 SMNVEV (reference sequence). The CDR3 loop is CASSLSGGPYNEQFF. The CDR3 DNA sequence: TGTGCCAGCAGTTTATCAGGGGGACCTTACAATGAGCAGTTCTTC.

There are a few counts of this clone. V gene TRBV5-6 combines with J gene TRBJ2-1; 7 bases map to TRBD1. The germline V gene encodes CDR1 SGHDT and CDR2 YYEEEE. V shed 4 bases, J shed 7 bases, and the junction held 2 bases outside the gene matches. CDR3 length: 12 residues. CDR3 protein: CASSPTGNEQFF. The DNA for the CDR3 is TGTGCCAGCAGCCCGACAGGGAATGAGCAGTTCTTC.

The sample holds a few counts of this clone. This chain joins TRBV29-1 and TRBJ2-1; tentative D call: TRBD1 (5 bases). V dropped 3 bases and J dropped 2 bases, with 8 bases sitting between them. Germline CDR1 and CDR2: SQVTM and ANQGSEA. The CDR3 is 13 amino acids. CDR3 nucleotides: TGCAGCGTTGACTGGGGCCCCTACAATGAGCAGTTCTTC. Translating gives CSVDWGPYNEQFF.

This chain connects TRBV28 to TRBJ2-5; D perhaps matches TRBD2 (5 bases). V was clipped by 1 base and J by 3 bases, with 9 bases between them. Germline V gene sequence: CDR1 MDHEN, CDR2 SYDVKM. The CDR3 covers 14 residues. The CDR3 sequence is CASSLSGTEETQYF. CDR3 nucleotides: TGTGCCAGCAGTTTATCGGGAACTGAAGAGACCCAGTACTTC.

This clone was counted only a few times. J is TRBJ1-3 and V is TRBV5-1; D is unresolved. This CDR3 is 15 amino acids long. Germline values: CDR1 SGHRS, CDR2 YFSETQ. V lost 0 bases to trimming and J lost 0 bases, with 7 bases between them. This CDR3 is CASSLDRTSGNTIYF. The CDR3 DNA reads TGCGCCAGCAGCTTGGACCGAACCTCTGGAAACACCATATATTTT.

J is TRBJ2-5 and V is TRBV27; 9 nucleotides align to TRBD2. Per the germline V gene, CDR1 is MNHEY and CDR2 is SMNVEV (reference sequence). There are 17 residues in the CDR3. V trimming: 5 bases; J trimming: 3 bases; junction bases outside the gene matches: 13. Here the CDR3 DNA reads TGTGCCAGCAGTATAAGGGAGTTAGCGGGGGTTAAAGAGACCCAGTACTTC. This translates into CASSIRELAGVKETQYF.